What follows describes a single T cell receptor (beta chain). Its antigen is undetermined. Single viable CD3+CD4+CD8-CD45RO+ cells were sorted as the memory CD4+ T cells. Positive selection with CD4 microbeads enriched total CD4+ T cells. Libraries were prepared by immunoSEQ multiplex PCR; TCRdb keeps only in-frame clonotypes and omits some of them. This table holds about 64,000 clones, about 74% found once. In germline, CDR1 is SEHNR, CDR2 FQNEAQ (reference sequence). The J segment lost 5 bases and the V segment lost 8 bases, leaving 14 bases of the junction unmatched. The length of the CDR3 is 16 residues. This sample was taken from a study of memory CD4+ T cells and cytomegalovirus serostatus. Across the whole study: This sample comes from healthy Belgian adults, fewer than ten CMV seropositive, 24 seronegative.

Whole-study findings and limits: Suggested: most of the CMV-linked TCR signature lies in CD4+ memory cells. Of more than 150 reported CMV TCRbeta sequences, roughly 70 were found in memory CD4+ repertoires.

Sequences were obtained from memory CD4+ T cells from blood. This receptor was obtained from an adult in good health and CMV-seronegative. The chain is built from TRBV7-9 and TRBJ2-2, with 7 positions matching TRBD1. The CDR3 bases are TGTGCCAGCGCATTAGGGGGCAGCGAGGTAACCGGGGAGCTGTTTTTT. It yields the protein CASALGGSEVTGELFF.